These 18 T cell receptor beta chains were all obtained from the same sample, sequenced in a study of blood T cell repertoires in COVID-19. Produced via immunoSEQ multiplex PCR; TCRdb's table is partial and in-frame only. The data hold about 180,000 clones, with over 80% observed a single time. Material for sequencing was peripheral blood. These receptors came from a woman between 40 and 50 years old with COVID-19, enrolled during active disease.

DNA for the CDR3: TGTGCCAGTGCCCGTGAGCCCCACCCGTTGAATACGCAGTATTTT. This translates into CASAREPHPLNTQYF. The chain uses TRBV19 and TRBJ2-3; D remains unclear. V shed 8 bases and J shed 7 bases, with 22 bases lying between them. There are 15 residues in the CDR3. The germline V gene has CDR1 LNHDA and CDR2 SQIVND (reference sequence).

In DNA form, the CDR3 reads TGTGCCAGCAGTCTAAGGGGGCCCTCCTACGAGCAGTACTTC. As protein: CASSLRGPSYEQYF. This rearrangement joins TRBV27 to TRBJ2-7; 7 bases are shared with TRBD1. The CDR3 extends over 14 amino acids. The germline V gene has CDR1 MNHEY and CDR2 SMNVEV (reference sequence). With 5 bases clipped from V and 0 bases from J, the junction kept 4 bases outside the gene matches.

A remark on this clone: Mismatch with germline at one junction end may stem from a read error. This chain uses TRBV7-7 with TRBJ2-2; weak D call: TRBD1 (6 bases). Germline V CDR1 and CDR2: SSHAT, FNYEAQ (reference sequence). This CDR3 region has 15 residues. CDR3 region: CASSFGQFNTGELFF. The CDR3 coding sequence is TGTGCTAGCAGCTTCGGACAGTTCAACACCGGGGAGCTGTTTTTT.

The count of this clone is one. The chain has TRBV27 and TRBJ2-3; tentative D call: TRBD1 (6 bases). Trimming stripped 3 bases from V and 5 bases from J, with 12 bases between. The CDR3 extends over 14 amino acids. Germline V gives CDR1 MNHEY, CDR2 SMNVEV (reference sequence). The CDR3: CASSFDGQLDTQYF. CDR3 nucleotide sequence: TGTGCCAGCAGTTTCGACGGACAGTTAGATACGCAGTATTTT.

The rearrangement links TRBV6-5 to TRBJ1-4; D remains unclear. The CDR3 covers 16 residues. V was cut by 4 bases and J by 0 bases, with 12 bases left in between. Germline CDR1 is MNHEY and CDR2 is SVGAGI. CDR3 amino acids: CASSSTAQSTNEKLFF. In DNA, the CDR3 is TGTGCCAGCAGTTCAACCGCACAATCAACTAATGAAAAACTGTTTTTT.

The chain combines TRBV5-1 with TRBJ2-1; TRBD2 is a possible D gene (5 bases). V was cut by 0 bases and J by 9 bases, with 16 bases left in between. CDR1 is SGHRS, CDR2 YFSETQ, per germline. CDR3 length: 15 amino acids. The CDR3 nucleotides are TGCGCCAGCAGCTTGGCCCGGGAAAGTCCGGGTGAGCAGTTCTTC. Amino acid sequence: CASSLARESPGEQFF.

The chain is built from TRBV5-1 and TRBJ2-1, with 9 bases lining up with TRBD2. Losses at the gene ends were 4 bases for V and 4 bases for J; bases not matched to a gene: 6. Germline lookup yields CDR1 SGHRS and CDR2 YFSETQ. The CDR3 length is 15 residues. In DNA, the CDR3 is TGCGCCAGCAGCACCGAGCTAGCGGGGTACAATGAGCAGTTCTTC. Residues: CASSTELAGYNEQFF.

The genes are TRBV4-2 and TRBJ2-2, with a tentative D call TRBD2 (6 bases). The CDR3 covers 18 residues. CDR1 is LGHNA and CDR2 is YNFKEQ in the germline V gene. With 0 bases removed from V and 4 bases from J, the gap between germline ends came to 18 bases. CDR3 residues: CASSQDPAGGIGTGELFF. CDR3 bases: TGTGCCAGCAGCCAAGATCCCGCCGGGGGAATAGGCACCGGGGAGCTGTTTTTT.

The CDR3, as DNA: TGCGCCAGCAGCCCTGTTGGGCGGGGCTCCGGGGAGCTGTTTTTT. Translation: CASSPVGRGSGELFF. The gene calls are TRBV5-1 and TRBJ2-2; D might be TRBD2 (6 bases). In germline, CDR1 is SGHRS, CDR2 YFSETQ. V was shortened by 4 bases and J by 6 bases, with 16 bases between the two germline ends. CDR3 length: 15 residues.

The chain recombines TRBV6-5 with TRBJ1-5; TRBD1 matches at 7 bases. The CDR3 has 15 residues. Germline V gene data show CDR1 as MNHEY and CDR2 as SVGAGI. The J segment lost 5 bases and the V segment lost 2 bases, leaving 6 bases of the junction unmatched. The chain's CDR3 is CASSYKGQSHQPQHF. As DNA, the CDR3 is TGTGCCAGCAGTTACAAGGGACAGTCTCATCAGCCCCAGCATTTT.

The chain has TRBV5-6 and TRBJ1-3; 8 bases are shared with TRBD1. CDR3 length: 14 amino acids. The V gene's germline CDR1 is SGHDT and CDR2 YYEEEE. Losses at the gene ends were 5 bases for V and 2 bases for J; bases not matched to a gene: 3. CDR3 sequence (DNA): TGTGCCAGCAGGCTACAGGGGGCTGGAAACACCATATATTTT. It translates to CASRLQGAGNTIYF.

The chain employs TRBV7-2 and TRBJ2-2; D not certain. Germline V gene lookup returns CDR1 SGHTA and CDR2 FQGNSA. The V gene lost 1 base and the J gene lost 6 bases, with 12 bases spanning the gap. This CDR3 spans 15 amino acids. The CDR3 protein is CASSLEQLVAGELFF. The CDR3 region has the DNA TGTGCCAGCAGCTTAGAACAGTTGGTGGCCGGGGAGCTGTTTTTT.

V gene TRBV19 combines with J gene TRBJ1-2; 10 bases line up with TRBD1. The ends lost 5 bases at V and 8 bases at J; junction bases unmatched: 5. CDR3 length equals 13 residues. Germline CDR1 LNHDA, CDR2 SQIVND (reference sequence). The CDR3 sequence is CASSPRDRGGYTF. As DNA, the CDR3 is TGTGCCAGTAGTCCCCGGGACAGGGGAGGCTACACCTTC.

The rearrangement joins TRBV6-5 to TRBJ1-5; TRBD1 agrees at 10 bases. CDR1 and CDR2 (germline): MNHEY, SVGAGI. Unmatched junction bases numbered 9, after V lost 4 bases and J lost 6 bases. The CDR3 extends over 16 amino acids. The CDR3 loop is CASSSPRQGAGQPQHF. CDR3 nucleotide sequence: TGTGCCAGCAGTTCCCCCCGACAGGGGGCTGGTCAGCCCCAGCATTTT.

The chain joins TRBV29-1 to TRBJ2-3; TRBD2 aligns across 15 bases. The CDR3 runs to 14 residues. Germline CDR1 is SQVTM and CDR2 is ANQGSEA. V lost 6 bases to trimming and J lost 7 bases; unmatched junction nucleotides: 5. CDR3 sequence: CSVEGTSGRNTQYF. CDR3 DNA: TGCAGCGTCGAGGGGACTAGCGGGAGGAATACGCAGTATTTT.

V usage is TRBV19 and J usage is TRBJ1-1, with D possibly TRBD1 on 5 matching bases. CDR1 LNHDA and CDR2 SQIVND come from the germline V gene (reference sequence). The CDR3 covers 17 residues. Trimming stripped 0 bases from V and 0 bases from J, with 14 bases between. As DNA, the CDR3 is TGTGCCAGTAGTATAGATCAGTGGCAGGGCATGAACACTGAAGCTTTCTTT. It specifies CASSIDQWQGMNTEAFF.

With respect to this clone: The same CDR3 can be traced to other DNA sequences in this sample. The chain carries TRBV11-2 and TRBJ1-6; 8 bases agree with TRBD1. In germline, CDR1 is SGHAT, CDR2 FQNNGV. V trimming: 3 bases; J trimming: 9 bases; junction bases outside the gene matches: 4. CDR3 length equals 14 residues. Written as DNA, the CDR3 is TGTGCCAGCAGCTTCGGGACAGGCGGTTCACCCCTCCACTTT. Its protein product is CASSFGTGGSPLHF.

The genes are TRBV5-5 and TRBJ1-4, with D hard to call. Deletions cut 0 bases from V and 11 bases from J, with 8 bases between. Germline CDR1 SGHKS, CDR2 YYEKEE (reference sequence). The CDR3 sequence is 12 residues long. The CDR3 DNA sequence: TGTGCCAGCAGCTTGGACGGGTGGAAACTGTTTTTT. It specifies CASSLDGWKLFF.